The clone carrying this T cell receptor beta chain was picked up a small number of times. The sample belongs to a study of blood T cells in healthy people across ages. Germline assignment: CDR1 MNHEY and CDR2 SVGAGI. CDR3 length: 14 residues. The ends were cut back, 2 bases at V and 4 bases at J, with 11 bases in the middle. Primed by a sample-barcoded 5' primer and a J-beta primer mix, a second PCR proceeded for 7 to 11 cycles. From the 5' RACE reads, TCRdb called clonotypes with MiXCR, one entry per CDR3 protein. The data hold 650,000 to 1,000,000 distinct CDR3 sequences, with 35% to 40% observed a single time.

This chain links TRBV6-5 with TRBJ1-1, with D perhaps matching TRBD1 (6 bases). Sequencing was carried out using blood. The source of this sequence is a man aged 18 to 30 in good health. For the CDR3, the DNA is TGTGCCAGCAGTTACAGACAGACAGGCACTGAAGCTTTCTTT. It codes for CASSYRQTGTEAFF.